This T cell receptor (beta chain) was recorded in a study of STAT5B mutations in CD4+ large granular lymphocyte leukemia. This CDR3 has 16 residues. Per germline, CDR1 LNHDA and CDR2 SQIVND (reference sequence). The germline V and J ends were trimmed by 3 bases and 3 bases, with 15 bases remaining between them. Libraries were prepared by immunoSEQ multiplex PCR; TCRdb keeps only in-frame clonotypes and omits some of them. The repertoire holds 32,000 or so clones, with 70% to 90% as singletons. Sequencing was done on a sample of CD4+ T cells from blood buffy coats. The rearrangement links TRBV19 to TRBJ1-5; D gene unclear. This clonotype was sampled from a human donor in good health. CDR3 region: CASSIGREGINQPQHF. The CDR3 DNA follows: TGTGCCAGTAGTATTGGGAGGGAGGGCATCAATCAGCCCCAGCATTTT. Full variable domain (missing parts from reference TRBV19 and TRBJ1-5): DGGITQSPKYLFRKEGQNVTLSCEQNLNHDAMYWYRQDPGQGLRLIYYSQIVNDFQKGDIAEGYSVSREKKESFPLTVTSAQKNPTAFYLCASSIGREGINQPQHFGDGTRLSIL.